This TCR beta chain was observed in a study of a mutant IDH1 vaccine in newly diagnosed glioma. Germline assignment: CDR1 ENHRY and CDR2 SYGVKD. The CDR3 consists of 16 residues. V dropped 4 bases and J dropped 7; count of bases not matched to a gene: 7. Profiled with immunoSEQ multiplex PCR; TCRdb holds only in-frame clones, not every one. The sample shows tens of thousands of clones, approximately 71% of them seen only once. Comment on this clone: Its target is not known.

This sample's time point: week 47, end of study. Topical imiquimod accompanied each vaccine dose, which consisted of 300 ug of mutant IDH1 20-mer peptide. Those who donated had recent WHO grade 3 or 4 IDH1-mutant, ATRX-lost astrocytomas. Source: PBMCs, taken from a glioma patient whose treatment included an IDH1 peptide vaccine. The J gene is TRBJ2-1, the V gene TRBV10-3; TRBD2 agrees at 13 bases. The TCR originated in a man between 45 and 60 years old with glioma. For the CDR3, the DNA is TGTGCCATCAGTGGGAGACTAGCGGGGGGCCTGAATGAGCAGTTCTTC. This translates into CAISGRLAGGLNEQFF.